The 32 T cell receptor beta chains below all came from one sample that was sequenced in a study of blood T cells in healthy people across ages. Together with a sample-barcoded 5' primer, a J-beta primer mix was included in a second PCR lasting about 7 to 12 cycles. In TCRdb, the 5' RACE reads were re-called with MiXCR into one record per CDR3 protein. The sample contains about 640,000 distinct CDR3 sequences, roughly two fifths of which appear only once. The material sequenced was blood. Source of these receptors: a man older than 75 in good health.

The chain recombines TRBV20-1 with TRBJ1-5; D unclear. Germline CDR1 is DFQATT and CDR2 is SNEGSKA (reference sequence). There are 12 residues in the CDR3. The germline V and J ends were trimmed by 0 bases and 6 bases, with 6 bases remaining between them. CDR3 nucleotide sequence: TGCAGTGCTAGAGAGGGTGGTCAGCCCCAGCATTTT. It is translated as CSAREGGQPQHF.

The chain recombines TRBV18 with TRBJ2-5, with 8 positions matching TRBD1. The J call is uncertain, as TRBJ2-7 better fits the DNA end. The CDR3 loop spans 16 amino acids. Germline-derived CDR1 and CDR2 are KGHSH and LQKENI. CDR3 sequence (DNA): TGTGCCAGCTCACCAATAGGGACAGGCAACGCCTGCGAGCAGTACTTC. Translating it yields CASSPIGTGNACEQYF.

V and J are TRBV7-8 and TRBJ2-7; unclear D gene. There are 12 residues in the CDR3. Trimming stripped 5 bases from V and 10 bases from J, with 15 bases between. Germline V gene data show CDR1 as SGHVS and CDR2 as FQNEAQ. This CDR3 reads CASSIPISTQYF. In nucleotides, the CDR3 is TGTGCCAGCAGCATCCCCATAAGCACCCAGTACTTC. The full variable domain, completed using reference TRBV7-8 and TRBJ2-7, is GAGVSQSPRYKVAKRGQDVALRCDPISGHVSLFWYQQALGQGPEFLTYFQNEAQLDKSGLPSDRFFAERPEGSVSTLKIQRTQQEDSAVYLCASSIPISTQYFGPGTRLTVT.

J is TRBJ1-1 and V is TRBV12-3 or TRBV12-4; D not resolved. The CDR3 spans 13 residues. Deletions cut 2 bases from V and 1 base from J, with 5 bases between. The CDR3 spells CASSLPSNTEAFF. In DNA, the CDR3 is TGTGCCAGCAGTTTACCGTCGAACACTGAAGCTTTCTTT.

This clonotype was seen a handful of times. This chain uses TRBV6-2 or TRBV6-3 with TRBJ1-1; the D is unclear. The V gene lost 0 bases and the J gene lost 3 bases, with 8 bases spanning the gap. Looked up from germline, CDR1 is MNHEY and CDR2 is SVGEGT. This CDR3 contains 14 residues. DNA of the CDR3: TGTGCCAGCAGTTACTCCCGTCGGTACACTGAAGCTTTCTTT. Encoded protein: CASSYSRRYTEAFF.

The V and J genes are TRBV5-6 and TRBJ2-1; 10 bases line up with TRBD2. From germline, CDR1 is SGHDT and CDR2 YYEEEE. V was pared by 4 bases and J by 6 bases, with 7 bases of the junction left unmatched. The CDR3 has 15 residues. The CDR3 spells CASSPGTSGINEQFF. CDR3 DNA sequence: TGTGCCAGCAGCCCAGGTACTAGCGGGATCAATGAGCAGTTCTTC.

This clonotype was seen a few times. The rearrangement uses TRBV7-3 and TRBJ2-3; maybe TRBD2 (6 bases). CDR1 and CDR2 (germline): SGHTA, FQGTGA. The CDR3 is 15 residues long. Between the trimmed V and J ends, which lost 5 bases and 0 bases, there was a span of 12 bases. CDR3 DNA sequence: TGTGCCAGCAGCCCACTCGGGACTAGCACAGATACGCAGTATTTT. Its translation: CASSPLGTSTDTQYF.

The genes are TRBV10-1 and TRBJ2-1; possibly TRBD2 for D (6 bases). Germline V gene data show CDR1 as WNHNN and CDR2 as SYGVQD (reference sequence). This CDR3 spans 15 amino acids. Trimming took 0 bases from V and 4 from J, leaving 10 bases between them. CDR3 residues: CASSESGGPYNEQFF. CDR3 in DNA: TGCGCCAGCAGTGAGTCTGGAGGGCCGTACAATGAGCAGTTCTTC.

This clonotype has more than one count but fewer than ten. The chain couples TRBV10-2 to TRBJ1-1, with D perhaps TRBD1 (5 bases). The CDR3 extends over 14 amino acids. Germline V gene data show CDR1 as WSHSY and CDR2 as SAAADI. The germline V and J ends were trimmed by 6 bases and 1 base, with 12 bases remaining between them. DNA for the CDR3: TGCGCCAGCAGCAACAGGTCGGGGAACACTGAAGCTTTCTTT. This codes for CASSNRSGNTEAFF.

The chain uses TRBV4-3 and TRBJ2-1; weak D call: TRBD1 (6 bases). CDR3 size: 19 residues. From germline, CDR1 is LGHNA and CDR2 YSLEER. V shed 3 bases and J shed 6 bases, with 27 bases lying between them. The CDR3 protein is CASSHPGQGRIQRGNEQFF. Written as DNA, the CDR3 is TGCGCCAGCAGCCACCCAGGGCAGGGGCGGATTCAGAGAGGCAATGAGCAGTTCTTC.

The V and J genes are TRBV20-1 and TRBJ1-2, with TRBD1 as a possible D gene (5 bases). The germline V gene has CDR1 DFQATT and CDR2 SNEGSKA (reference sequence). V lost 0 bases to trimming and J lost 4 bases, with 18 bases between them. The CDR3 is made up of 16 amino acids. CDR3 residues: CSARDEVGRAVYGYTF. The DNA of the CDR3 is TGCAGTGCTAGAGATGAAGTGGGCAGGGCCGTCTATGGCTACACCTTC.

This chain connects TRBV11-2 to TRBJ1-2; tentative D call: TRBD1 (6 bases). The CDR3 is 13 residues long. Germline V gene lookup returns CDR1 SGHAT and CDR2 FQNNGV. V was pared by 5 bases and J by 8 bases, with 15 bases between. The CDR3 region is CASSPWGGGGYTF. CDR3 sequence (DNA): TGTGCCAGCAGCCCCTGGGGGGGGGGCGGCTACACCTTC.

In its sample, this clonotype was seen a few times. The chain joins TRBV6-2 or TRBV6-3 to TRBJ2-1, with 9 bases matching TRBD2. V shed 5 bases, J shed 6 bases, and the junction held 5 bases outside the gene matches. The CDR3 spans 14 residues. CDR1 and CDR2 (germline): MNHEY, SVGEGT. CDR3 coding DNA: TGTGCCAGCAGTATAGCGGGAGTTTTCAATGAGCAGTTCTTC. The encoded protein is CASSIAGVFNEQFF.

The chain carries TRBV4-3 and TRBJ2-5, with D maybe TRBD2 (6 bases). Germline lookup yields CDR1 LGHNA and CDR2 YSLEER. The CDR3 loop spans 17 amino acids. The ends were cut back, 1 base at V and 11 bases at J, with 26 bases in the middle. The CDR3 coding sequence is TGCGCCAGCAGCCAAGTCGGGGCGGGAACCCCGAGCAATGAGCAGTACTTC. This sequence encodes CASSQVGAGTPSNEQYF.

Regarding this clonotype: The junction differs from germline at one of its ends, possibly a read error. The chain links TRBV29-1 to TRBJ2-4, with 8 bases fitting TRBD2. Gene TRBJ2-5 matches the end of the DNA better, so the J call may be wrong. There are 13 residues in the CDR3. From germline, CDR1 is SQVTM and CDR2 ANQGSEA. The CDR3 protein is CSSGLARGETQYF. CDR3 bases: TGTAGCTCTGGACTAGCTAGAGGAGAGACCCAGTACTTC.

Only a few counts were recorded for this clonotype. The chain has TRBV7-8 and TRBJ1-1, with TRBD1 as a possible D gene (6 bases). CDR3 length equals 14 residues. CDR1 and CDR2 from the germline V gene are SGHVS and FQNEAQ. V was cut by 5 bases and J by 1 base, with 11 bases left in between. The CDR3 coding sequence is TGTGCCAGCAGCCCCTGGACAGCGAACACTGAAGCTTTCTTT. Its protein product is CASSPWTANTEAFF.

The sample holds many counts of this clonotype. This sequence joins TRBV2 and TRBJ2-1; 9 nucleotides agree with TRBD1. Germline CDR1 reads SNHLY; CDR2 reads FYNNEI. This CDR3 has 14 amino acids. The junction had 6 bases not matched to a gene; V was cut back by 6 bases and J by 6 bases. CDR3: CASRGGTGSNEQFF. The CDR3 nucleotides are TGTGCCAGCAGGGGGGGGACAGGGAGCAATGAGCAGTTCTTC.

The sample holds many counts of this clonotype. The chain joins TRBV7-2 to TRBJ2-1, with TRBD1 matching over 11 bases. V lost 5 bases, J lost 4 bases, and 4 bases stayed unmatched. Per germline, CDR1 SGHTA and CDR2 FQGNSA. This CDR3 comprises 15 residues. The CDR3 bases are TGTGCCAGCAGCCGCGGGACAGGGGGGTACAATGAGCAGTTCTTC. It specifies CASSRGTGGYNEQFF.

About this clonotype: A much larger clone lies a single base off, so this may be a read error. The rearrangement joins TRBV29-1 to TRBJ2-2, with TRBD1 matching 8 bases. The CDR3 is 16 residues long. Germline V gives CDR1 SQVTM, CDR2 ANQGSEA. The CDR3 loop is CRVETGQGTNTGELFF. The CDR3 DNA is TGCAGAGTTGAAACTGGACAGGGAACGAACACCGGGGAGCTGTTTTTT.

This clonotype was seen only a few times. Here the CDR3 reads CASSSYQYEQYF. In DNA form, the CDR3 reads TGCGCCAGCAGCTCCTACCAGTACGAGCAGTACTTC. The chain is built from TRBV5-1 and TRBJ2-7; D call uncertain. The CDR3 has 12 residues. Trimming took 3 bases from V and 4 from J, leaving 8 bases between them. Germline lookup yields CDR1 SGHRS and CDR2 YFSETQ.

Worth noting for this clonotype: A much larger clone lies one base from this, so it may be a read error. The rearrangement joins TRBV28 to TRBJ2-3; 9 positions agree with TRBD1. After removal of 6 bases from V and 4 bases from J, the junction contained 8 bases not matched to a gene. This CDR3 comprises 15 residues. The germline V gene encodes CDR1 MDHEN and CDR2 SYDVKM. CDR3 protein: CASRAQGADADTQYF. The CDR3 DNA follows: TGTGCCAGCAGAGCACAGGGGGCGGACGCAGATACGCAGTATTTT.

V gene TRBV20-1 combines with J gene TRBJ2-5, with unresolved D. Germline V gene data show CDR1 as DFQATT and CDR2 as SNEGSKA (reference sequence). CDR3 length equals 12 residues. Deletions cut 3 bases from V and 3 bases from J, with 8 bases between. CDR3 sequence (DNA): TGCAGTGCTAGTCAACGGGAAGAGACCCAGTACTTC. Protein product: CSASQREETQYF.

CDR3 bases: TGTGCCAGCAGTTACTCGGGGCAGGGGAGCTCCTATAATTCACCCCTCCACTTT. The encoded protein is CASSYSGQGSSYNSPLHF. This chain joins TRBV6-5 and TRBJ1-6; D might be TRBD1 (6 bases). V was pared by 0 bases and J by 0 bases, with 12 bases between. The germline V gene encodes CDR1 MNHEY and CDR2 SVGAGI. The CDR3 runs to 18 residues.

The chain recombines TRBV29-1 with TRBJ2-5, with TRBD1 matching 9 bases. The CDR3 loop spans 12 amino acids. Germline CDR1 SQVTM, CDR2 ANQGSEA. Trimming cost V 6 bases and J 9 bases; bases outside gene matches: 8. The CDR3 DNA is TGCAGCGTGGGGACAGGGCAGGAGGCCCAGTACTTC. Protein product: CSVGTGQEAQYF. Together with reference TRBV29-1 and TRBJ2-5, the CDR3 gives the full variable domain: SAVISQKPSRDICQRGTSLTIQCQVDSQVTMMFWYRQQPGQSLTLIATANQGSEATYESGFVIDKFPISRPNLTFSTLTVSNMSPEDSSIYLCSVGTGQEAQYFGPGTRLLVL.

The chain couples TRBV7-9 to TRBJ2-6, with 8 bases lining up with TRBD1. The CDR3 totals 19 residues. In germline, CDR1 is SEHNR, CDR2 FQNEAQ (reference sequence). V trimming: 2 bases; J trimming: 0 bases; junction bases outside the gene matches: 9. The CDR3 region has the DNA TGTGCCAGCAGCTTATTACCCGGGACAGGCATCTCTGGGGCCAACGTCCTGACTTTC. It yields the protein CASSLLPGTGISGANVLTF.

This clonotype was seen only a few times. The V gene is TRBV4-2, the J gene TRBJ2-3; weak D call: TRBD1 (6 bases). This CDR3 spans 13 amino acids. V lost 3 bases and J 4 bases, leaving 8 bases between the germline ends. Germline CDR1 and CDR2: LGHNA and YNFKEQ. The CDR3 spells CASSQGAADTQYF. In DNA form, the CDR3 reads TGTGCCAGCAGCCAGGGGGCCGCAGATACGCAGTATTTT.

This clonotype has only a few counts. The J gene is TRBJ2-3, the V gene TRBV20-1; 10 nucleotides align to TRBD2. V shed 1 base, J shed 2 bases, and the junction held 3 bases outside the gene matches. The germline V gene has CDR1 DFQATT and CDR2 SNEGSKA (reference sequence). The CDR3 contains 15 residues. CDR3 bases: TGCAGTGCTAGAGGGACTAGCGGACTCACAGATACGCAGTATTTT. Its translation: CSARGTSGLTDTQYF.

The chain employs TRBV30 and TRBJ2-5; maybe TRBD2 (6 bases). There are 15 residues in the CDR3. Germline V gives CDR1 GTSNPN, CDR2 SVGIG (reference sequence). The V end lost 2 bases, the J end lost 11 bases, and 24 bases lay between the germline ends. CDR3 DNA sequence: TGTGCCTGGAGTACGGGGGAGTTAACGGGCAATGAGCAGTACTTC. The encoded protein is CAWSTGELTGNEQYF. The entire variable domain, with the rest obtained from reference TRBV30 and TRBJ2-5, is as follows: SQTIHQWPATLVQPVGSPLSLECTVEGTSNPNLYWYRQAAGRGLQLLFYSVGIGQISSEVPQNLSASRPQDRQFILSSKKLLLSDSGFYLCAWSTGELTGNEQYFGPGTRLLVL.

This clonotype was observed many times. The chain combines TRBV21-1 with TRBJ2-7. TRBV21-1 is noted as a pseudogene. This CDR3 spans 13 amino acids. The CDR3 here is CASSKVRSYEQYF. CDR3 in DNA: TGTGCCAGCAGCAAAGTTAGGTCCTACGAGCAGTACTTC.

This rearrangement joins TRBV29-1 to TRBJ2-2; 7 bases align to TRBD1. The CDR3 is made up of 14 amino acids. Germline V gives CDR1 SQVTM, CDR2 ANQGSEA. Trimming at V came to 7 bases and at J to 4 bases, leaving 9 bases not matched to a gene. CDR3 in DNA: TGCAGCGCTCGAGAGGGGGCGCGCACCGGGGAGCTGTTTTTT. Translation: CSAREGARTGELFF.

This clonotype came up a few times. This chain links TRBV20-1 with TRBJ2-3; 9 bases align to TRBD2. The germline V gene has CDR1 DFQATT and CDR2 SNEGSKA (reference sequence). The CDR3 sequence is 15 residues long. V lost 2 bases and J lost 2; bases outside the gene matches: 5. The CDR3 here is CSARRLADLTDTQYF. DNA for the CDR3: TGCAGTGCTAGACGACTAGCGGACCTCACAGATACGCAGTATTTT.

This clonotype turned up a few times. CDR3 DNA sequence: TGTGCCAGCAGCCAAGATGGGGACAGCCAAGAGACCCAGTACTTC. This sequence encodes CASSQDGDSQETQYF. V usage is TRBV4-2 and J usage is TRBJ2-5; TRBD1 agrees at 7 bases. Trimming at V came to 0 bases and at J to 1 base, leaving 2 bases not matched to a gene. Germline V gene data show CDR1 as LGHNA and CDR2 as YNFKEQ. The CDR3 is 15 residues long.